These 25 T cell receptor beta chains originate from one sample sequenced in a study of PD-1 blockade in classical Hodgkin lymphoma. Produced via immunoSEQ multiplex PCR; TCRdb's table is partial and in-frame only. The repertoire includes 50,000 to 75,000 clones, 88% of them detected once, and roughly 5.4% sits in the top ten. Each patient relapsed following autologous stem cell transplantation, and prior brentuximab vedotin exposure differed. This material consisted of peripheral blood mononuclear cells (PBMCs), taken before the second cycle of nivolumab. Receptor source: a human donor with classical Hodgkin lymphoma.

This clone was picked up a small number of times. This chain joins TRBV5-1 and TRBJ1-6, with a possible D match to TRBD1 (5 bases). The CDR3 is 13 amino acids. The V gene lost 2 bases and the J gene lost 14 bases, with 14 bases spanning the gap. CDR1 is SGHRS, CDR2 YFSETQ, per germline. As DNA, the CDR3 is TGCGCCAGCAGCTTAACGGACACCTCAGCCCTCCACTTT. It yields the protein CASSLTDTSALHF.

The chain couples TRBV21-1 to TRBJ1-5; no check of the table's D call, TRBD1, against the DNA was made. TRBV21-1 is annotated as a pseudogene. The CDR3 covers 18 residues. The CDR3 region is CASSSRDRALSYDQPQHF. The CDR3 DNA is TGTGCCAGCAGCTCCCGGGACAGGGCACTTAGTTACGATCAGCCCCAGCATTTT.

V gene TRBV5-1 combines with J gene TRBJ2-1; D call uncertain. V lost 2 bases and J lost 6, with 9 bases in between. The germline V gene has CDR1 SGHRS and CDR2 YFSETQ. This CDR3 is built from 13 residues. CDR3 residues: CASSFGGRNEQFF. The CDR3 region has the DNA TGCGCCAGCAGCTTCGGCGGCCGCAATGAGCAGTTCTTC.

The chain recombines TRBV5-1 with TRBJ1-2, with D possibly matching TRBD1 (5 bases). Germline CDR1 reads SGHRS; CDR2 reads YFSETQ. The germline V and J ends were trimmed by 4 bases and 1 base, with 11 bases remaining between them. This CDR3 region has 14 residues. The CDR3 DNA is TGCGCCAGCAGCCCCGGGACGGGTAACTATGGCTACACCTTC. Its protein product is CASSPGTGNYGYTF.

In this sample, this clone turned up once. At one end, the junction sequence differs from germline, possibly due to a read error. The rearrangement joins TRBV30 to TRBJ1-2; 11 nucleotides align to TRBD1. The CDR3 sequence is 13 residues long. The germline CDR1 and CDR2 sequences are GTSNPN and SVGIG (reference sequence). The CDR3 nucleotides are TGTGCCTGGAGTTCGGGACAGGGGGTTCAGGTTGCCTTC. Its protein is CAWSSGQGVQVAF.

The chain recombines TRBV5-1 with TRBJ2-3, with D perhaps matching TRBD1 (6 bases). CDR3 size: 16 residues. Germline V lookup: CDR1 SGHRS, CDR2 YFSETQ. V lost 5 bases, J lost 5 bases, and 21 bases lay in between. The CDR3 loop reads CASSSGHPFGGDTQYF. For the CDR3, the DNA is TGCGCCAGCAGTTCGGGACATCCGTTTGGTGGAGATACGCAGTATTTT.

This chain links TRBV5-1 with TRBJ2-6; the D is unclear. V was pared by 6 bases and J by 0 bases, with 7 bases between. CDR3 length: 14 amino acids. Germline V gene sequence: CDR1 SGHRS, CDR2 YFSETQ. Here the CDR3 reads CASTQNSGANVLTF. DNA of the CDR3: TGCGCCAGCACACAAAACTCTGGGGCCAACGTCCTGACTTTC.

The chain has TRBV4-1 and TRBJ2-7; 9 bases line up with TRBD2. Trimming removed 3 bases from V and 5 bases from J; junction bases left unmatched: 8. The CDR3 is 15 residues long. In germline, CDR1 is MGHRA, CDR2 YSYEKL. The CDR3 protein is CASSQGGGETDEQYF. The CDR3 coding sequence is TGCGCCAGCAGCCAGGGCGGGGGGGAGACCGACGAGCAGTACTTC.

V usage is TRBV5-1 and J usage is TRBJ2-5; a weak D match, TRBD2 (6 bases). The CDR3 is 15 residues long. CDR1 is SGHRS, CDR2 YFSETQ, per germline. V lost 5 bases to trimming and J lost 5 bases, with 19 bases between them. The CDR3 loop reads CASRKRDSGTETQYF. The DNA of the CDR3 is TGCGCCAGCAGGAAACGGGACTCCGGGACGGAGACCCAGTACTTC. Combining the CDR3 with reference TRBV5-1 and TRBJ2-5 gives the whole variable domain KAGVTQTPRYLIKTRGQQVTLSCSPISGHRSVSWYQQTPGQGLQFLFEYFSETQRNKGNFPGRFSGRQFSNSRSEMNVSTLELGDSALYLCASRKRDSGTETQYFGPGTRLLVL.

The J gene is TRBJ2-5, the V gene TRBV7-9; perhaps D is TRBD1 or TRBD2 (6 bases each). Germline V gene sequence: CDR1 SEHNR, CDR2 FQNEAQ (reference sequence). The CDR3 contains 14 residues. V was pared by 9 bases and J by 5 bases, with 19 bases between. The CDR3 DNA reads as TGTGCCAGTAGCCCATCGGGGGCGGGGGAGACCCAGTACTTC. Its translation is CASSPSGAGETQYF.

V is TRBV5-1 and J is TRBJ1-2; maybe TRBD1 (5 bases). V was shortened by 4 bases and J by 3 bases, with 13 bases between the two germline ends. The CDR3 loop spans 14 amino acids. From germline, CDR1 is SGHRS and CDR2 YFSETQ. The CDR3 DNA reads as TGCGCCAGCAGCCTTCCCAGGGCGGACTATGGCTACACCTTC. Its translation is CASSLPRADYGYTF.

As for this clone: Other DNA variants within this sample encode the same CDR3. The chain has TRBV5-1 and TRBJ2-3, with TRBD2 identical over 10 bases. After removal of 7 bases from V and 1 base from J, the junction contained 3 bases not matched to a gene. This CDR3 is built from 14 residues. Germline V gene lookup returns CDR1 SGHRS and CDR2 YFSETQ. The CDR3 here is CASRGLAGTDTQYF. The CDR3 DNA reads as TGCGCCAGCCGAGGACTAGCGGGCACAGATACGCAGTATTTT.

The chain joins TRBV5-1 to TRBJ2-7; 8 bases agree with TRBD1. CDR3 size: 14 residues. Germline assignment: CDR1 SGHRS and CDR2 YFSETQ. The V and J ends lost 2 bases and 3 bases, in that order; junction bases with no gene match: 4. The CDR3 bases are TGCGCCAGCAGCTTAGACAGGGGAATCTACGAGCAGTACTTC. As protein: CASSLDRGIYEQYF.

The rearrangement links TRBV5-1 to TRBJ2-7; D assignment may be TRBD1 or TRBD2 (5 bases each). This CDR3 spans 14 amino acids. Trimming took off 2 bases at V and 3 bases at J, with 12 bases between the two ends. Germline V CDR1 and CDR2: SGHRS, YFSETQ. The CDR3 region is CASSLQDGGYEQYF. CDR3 nucleotides: TGCGCCAGCAGCTTACAGGATGGGGGCTACGAGCAGTACTTC.

The V and J genes are TRBV7-7 and TRBJ2-1; D is possibly TRBD2 (5 bases). Germline V gene sequence: CDR1 SSHAT, CDR2 FNYEAQ (reference sequence). Trimming removed 2 bases from V and 1 base from J, with 6 bases in between. This CDR3 has 14 residues. CDR3 nucleotides: TGTGCCAGCAGCTTAAGCGGATCCTACAATGAGCAGTTCTTC. Translated, it gives CASSLSGSYNEQFF.

The gene calls are TRBV30 and TRBJ1-5; 8 bases fit TRBD1. The CDR3 spans 15 residues. In germline, CDR1 is GTSNPN, CDR2 SVGIG (reference sequence). Trimming cost V 2 bases and J 3 bases; bases outside gene matches: 6. CDR3 sequence: CAWSPLGQDNQPQHF. CDR3 DNA sequence: TGTGCCTGGAGTCCACTGGGACAGGACAATCAGCCCCAGCATTTT.

The CDR3 protein is CASRGGEGNQPQHF. The CDR3, as DNA: TGCGCCAGCAGGGGAGGGGAGGGGAACCAGCCCCAGCATTTT. This sequence joins TRBV5-1 and TRBJ1-5; D is possibly TRBD1 (5 bases). This CDR3 region has 14 residues. Germline V gene lookup returns CDR1 SGHRS and CDR2 YFSETQ. The ends were cut back, 5 bases at V and 7 bases at J, with 16 bases in the middle.

This chain joins TRBV5-1 and TRBJ2-1; 9 bases align to TRBD1. CDR1 and CDR2 from the germline V gene are SGHRS and YFSETQ. The V segment lost 3 bases and the J segment 7 bases; nucleotides outside the gene matches: 11. There are 16 residues in the CDR3. The CDR3, as DNA: TGCGCCAGCAGCTCAAGTAGTGGACAGGGGTTTAATGAGCAGTTCTTC. This encodes CASSSSSGQGFNEQFF.

The V call is TRBV7-3, the J call TRBJ2-1; no definite D call. V was clipped by 1 base and J by 6 bases, with 7 bases between them. This CDR3 spans 13 amino acids. Germline V lookup: CDR1 SGHTA, CDR2 FQGTGA. The CDR3 DNA is TGTGCCAGCAGCTTAAATGGGGTCAATGAGCAGTTCTTC. This codes for CASSLNGVNEQFF. Variable domain in full (rest from reference TRBV7-3 and TRBJ2-1): GAGVSQTPSNKVTEKGKYVELRCDPISGHTALYWYRQSLGQGPEFLIYFQGTGAADDSGLPNDRFFAVRPEGSVSTLKIQRTERGDSAVYLCASSLNGVNEQFFGPGTRLTVL.

As concerns this clone: One end of the junction fails to match germline, which may point to a read error. The chain has TRBV5-1 and TRBJ1-2, with 9 bases aligning to TRBD1. The CDR3 is 14 amino acids. Per germline, CDR1 SGHRS and CDR2 YFSETQ. The CDR3: CAGSAGTGLYGYTF. CDR3 nucleotide sequence: TGCGCCGGCAGCGCCGGGACAGGGCTCTATGGCTACACCTTC.

The chain is built from TRBV27 and TRBJ2-7; TRBD2 agrees at 12 bases. The CDR3 runs to 15 residues. Per the germline V gene, CDR1 is MNHEY and CDR2 is SMNVEV (reference sequence). V gave up 3 bases and J gave up 2 bases; unmatched junction bases: 2. The CDR3: CASSLTSGGTYEQYF. CDR3 coding DNA: TGTGCCAGCAGTTTGACTAGCGGGGGCACCTACGAGCAGTACTTC.

Only one count was recorded for this clone. The rearrangement uses TRBV5-4 and TRBJ2-5; D remains ambiguous. Germline lookup yields CDR1 SGHNT and CDR2 YYREEE (reference sequence). V gave up 0 bases and J gave up 0 bases, with 0 bases separating them. This CDR3 has 12 amino acids. The CDR3: CASSLDQETQYF. CDR3 nucleotide sequence: TGTGCCAGCAGCTTGGACCAAGAGACCCAGTACTTC.

This sequence joins TRBV5-1 and TRBJ1-2; 11 positions agree with TRBD1. CDR3 size: 14 residues. The germline V gene encodes CDR1 SGHRS and CDR2 YFSETQ. After removal of 4 bases from V and 9 bases from J, the junction contained 8 bases not matched to a gene. The chain's CDR3 is CASSDGTGGSSYTF. The DNA of the CDR3 is TGCGCCAGCAGCGACGGGACAGGGGGATCTAGCTACACCTTC. Complete variable domain (other parts from reference TRBV5-1 and TRBJ1-2): KAGVTQTPRYLIKTRGQQVTLSCSPISGHRSVSWYQQTPGQGLQFLFEYFSETQRNKGNFPGRFSGRQFSNSRSEMNVSTLELGDSALYLCASSDGTGGSSYTFGSGTRLTVV.

The V gene is TRBV2, the J gene TRBJ1-6; D call uncertain. The V end was cut by 6 bases, the J end by 2 bases, with 14 bases between. The length of the CDR3 is 16 residues. The germline gives CDR1 SNHLY, CDR2 FYNNEI. CDR3 nucleotides: TGTGCCAGCAGGGGCCAGACGGCCACCTATAATTCACCCCTCCACTTT. This translates into CASRGQTATYNSPLHF.

The chain carries TRBV5-1 and TRBJ2-5; 9 bases agree with TRBD2. The CDR3 length is 16 residues. Germline V gene lookup returns CDR1 SGHRS and CDR2 YFSETQ. The V segment lost 0 bases and the J segment 5 bases; nucleotides outside the gene matches: 8. The CDR3 reads CASSLEGAGGPETQYF. CDR3 in DNA: TGCGCCAGCAGCTTGGAAGGGGCGGGGGGGCCGGAGACCCAGTACTTC.